The sequence of this TCR beta chain was determined in a study of regulatory and conventional T cells in RAG deficiency. With V trimmed by 5 bases and J by 0 bases, 18 bases remained unmatched. CDR1 and CDR2 (germline): SEHNR, FQNEAQ (reference sequence). There are 19 residues in the CDR3. Sequenced by immunoSEQ multiplex PCR; TCRdb stores in-frame clones only, minus some. The repertoire has 25,000 to 35,000 clones, around 90% of them found once; the top ten carry under 0.85%. Genomic DNA came from blood regulatory T cells gated CD4+ CD25-high CD127-low. The same specimen was also included in a second study, on regulatory T cells. As that report states: Primers: 52 TRBV forward and 13 TRBJ reverse. Regulatory T cells showed the strongest V-J pair restriction and V/J gene skewing among patient repertoires.

This receptor was identified in a human donor in good health. Material for sequencing was Tregs sorted from blood. The chain is built from TRBV7-9 and TRBJ1-1, with TRBD1 matching 7 bases. The CDR3 DNA sequence: TGTGCCAGCAGCGCAGAGCTCGGGGCAGGGGGTGCGGTGAACACTGAAGCTTTCTTT. Its translation: CASSAELGAGGAVNTEAFF.